Listed below are T cell receptor beta chains from one sample, sequenced in a study of tumor-infiltrating lymphocytes in primary liver carcinoma. In TCRdb, the multiplex PCR reads were re-called with MiXCR into one record per CDR3 protein. The sample holds tens of thousands of distinct CDR3 sequences, roughly 70% seen once. Input material: liver tumor tissue from sampling region 4. The receptors originated from a man between 40 and 49 years old with primary liver carcinoma and hepatitis B virus infection. Each CDR3 is given with its conserved first and last residue. Fields, in order: V gene, J gene, CDR3 protein.

TRBV28,TRBJ2-3,CASSFSDTQYF
TRBV6-5,TRBJ2-5,CASSWTGKETQYF
TRBV11-2,TRBJ2-7,CAGSLDVRGHGSYEQYF
TRBV12-3/TRBV12-4,TRBJ2-1,CASSLLPLGSKQFF
TRBV29-1,TRBJ1-2,CSVIQGNGHTF
TRBV11-2,TRBJ2-3,CASSSYGQRTDTQYF
TRBV29-1,TRBJ2-7,CSAMTSGTGTPSEQYF
TRBV10-1,TRBJ2-3,CASSGERDTDSQYF
TRBV6-1,TRBJ2-5,CASDNRGRETQYF
TRBV12-3/TRBV12-4,TRBJ2-3,CASSPPLAVVDTLYF
TRBV6-5,TRBJ1-6,CASSYGGTNSLLHF
TRBV12-5,TRBJ2-3,CASDDQLGVHTQYF
TRBV12-3/TRBV12-4,TRBJ2-7,CASSMGTGGSCEQYF
TRBV4-1,TRBJ1-6,CAGSLVHGANSPLHF
TRBV28,TRBJ2-3,CASSQGQFSTQYF
TRBV29-1,TRBJ2-1,CSTRTGGNEQFF
TRBV11-2,TRBJ2-5,CASSLAGLALGEKETQYF
TRBV7-9,TRBJ2-1,CASSLPYQGPKTNEQFF
TRBV11-2,TRBJ1-4,CASSPAIAPTNGKLFF
TRBV14,TRBJ1-6,CTSSHSGENSPLHF
TRBV12-3/TRBV12-4,TRBJ1-4,CVGGAVTNEKLFF
TRBV28,TRBJ2-1,CASRSQAGVYNERFF
TRBV6-5,TRBJ1-4,CASSKGVANEKLFF
TRBV11-2,TRBJ2-5,CASSLDPWSSGRGETQYF
TRBV29-1,TRBJ2-7,CSADWDNHEQYF
TRBV11-2,TRBJ1-1,CASSKDGGRGEAFF
TRBV7-8,TRBJ2-7,CASSVIAGCRGVQYF
TRBV11-2,TRBJ2-2,CASSFAVVSGKLFF
TRBV6-5,TRBJ2-7,CASSYKGPASSIPYEQYF
TRBV11-1,TRBJ2-2,CASSFTGVIGELSF
TRBV5-1,TRBJ1-1,CASSLDTPNTEAFF
TRBV11-2,TRBJ2-5,CASSLVRLALEKKETQYF
TRBV4-2,TRBJ1-4,CASTPGRTQEKLFF
TRBV5-4,TRBJ2-6,CASSSGSFFSGANVLTF
TRBV29-1,TRBJ2-1,CSVSSYNEQFF
TRBV11-1,TRBJ2-1,CASSLGRGTDEQFF
TRBV6-1,TRBJ2-2,CASSDGSGGSGELVF
TRBV29-1,TRBJ2-3,CSAWHADMQYF
TRBV4-2,TRBJ1-5,CASSQGEGSGQSSNQPQHF
TRBV12-3/TRBV12-4,TRBJ2-4,CAIKRAGEGNIQYF
TRBV29-1,TRBJ2-1,CSVGAPRSYNEQFF
TRBV5-4,TRBJ2-5,CACSRDREQTQYF
TRBV6-1,TRBJ2-1,CASSETKDRGRLF
TRBV5-6,TRBJ2-7,CGSSRRYEQYF
TRBV12-3/TRBV12-4,TRBJ2-1,CASSLRNHEQFF
TRBV28,TRBJ2-7,CASSNSHEQYF
TRBV6-5,TRBJ1-5,CASRRQANSNQPHHF
TRBV29-1,-,CSVVRQINQPQYF
TRBV4-1,TRBJ2-6,CANSQAGANILTF
TRBV11-2,TRBJ2-5,CASRSRNLAHQETQYF
TRBV10-3,TRBJ2-2,CAISGFEARPDTGELFF
TRBV6-5,TRBJ1-1,CASSRDINTEAFF
TRBV6-6,TRBJ2-3,CARSPIACGVTDTQYF